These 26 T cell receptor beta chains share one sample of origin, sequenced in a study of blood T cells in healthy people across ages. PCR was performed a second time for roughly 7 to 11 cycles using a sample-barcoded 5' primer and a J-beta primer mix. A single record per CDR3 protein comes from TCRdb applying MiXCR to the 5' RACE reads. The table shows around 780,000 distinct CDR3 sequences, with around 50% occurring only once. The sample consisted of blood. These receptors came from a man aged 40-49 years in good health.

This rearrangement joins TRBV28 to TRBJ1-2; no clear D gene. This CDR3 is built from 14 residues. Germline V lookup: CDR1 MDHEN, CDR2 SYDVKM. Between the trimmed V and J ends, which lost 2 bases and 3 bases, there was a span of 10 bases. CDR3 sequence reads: CASSLQALHYGYTF. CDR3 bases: TGTGCCAGCAGTTTACAGGCTCTCCACTATGGCTACACCTTC.

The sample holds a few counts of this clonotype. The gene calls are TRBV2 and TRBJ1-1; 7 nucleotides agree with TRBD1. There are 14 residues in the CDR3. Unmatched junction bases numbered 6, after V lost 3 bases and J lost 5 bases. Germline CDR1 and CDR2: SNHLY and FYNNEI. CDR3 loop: CASSETGIGTEAFF. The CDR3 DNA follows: TGTGCCAGCAGTGAGACAGGGATCGGAACTGAAGCTTTCTTT.

As DNA, the CDR3 is TGTGCCACCAGCAGAGATCCTAGCACAGATACGCAGTATTTT. Translated, it gives CATSRDPSTDTQYF. The rearrangement joins TRBV15 to TRBJ2-3; D unclear. The CDR3 contains 14 residues. Trimming removed 0 bases at V and 0 bases at J, with 4 bases between. In germline, CDR1 is LNHNV, CDR2 YYDKDF (reference sequence).

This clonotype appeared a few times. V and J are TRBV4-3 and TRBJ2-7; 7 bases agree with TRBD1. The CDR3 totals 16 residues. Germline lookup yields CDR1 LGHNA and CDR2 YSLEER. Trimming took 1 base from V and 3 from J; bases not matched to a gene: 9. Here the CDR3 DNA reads TGCGCCAGCAGCCAAGGACAGGGCCTTGGGAGCTACGAGCAGTACTTC. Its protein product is CASSQGQGLGSYEQYF.

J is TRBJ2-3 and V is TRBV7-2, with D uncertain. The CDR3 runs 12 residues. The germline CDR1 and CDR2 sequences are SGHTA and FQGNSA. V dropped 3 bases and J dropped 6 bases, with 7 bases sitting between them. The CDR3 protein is CASSFNMDTQYF. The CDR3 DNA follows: TGTGCCAGCAGCTTTAATATGGATACGCAGTATTTT.

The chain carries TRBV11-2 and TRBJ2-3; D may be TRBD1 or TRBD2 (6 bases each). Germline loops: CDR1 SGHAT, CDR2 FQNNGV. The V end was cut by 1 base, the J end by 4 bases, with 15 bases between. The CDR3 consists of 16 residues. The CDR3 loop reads CASSLGTGRFPDTQYF. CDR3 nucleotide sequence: TGTGCCAGCAGCTTAGGTACAGGGAGGTTTCCAGATACGCAGTATTTT.

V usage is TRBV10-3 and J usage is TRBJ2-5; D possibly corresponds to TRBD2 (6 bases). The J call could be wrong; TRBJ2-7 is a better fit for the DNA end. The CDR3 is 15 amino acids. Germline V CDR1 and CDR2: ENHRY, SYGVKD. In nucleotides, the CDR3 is TGTGCCATCAGACAAGCCAGCGGGCTTGCCTACGAGCAGTACTTC. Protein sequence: CAIRQASGLAYEQYF.

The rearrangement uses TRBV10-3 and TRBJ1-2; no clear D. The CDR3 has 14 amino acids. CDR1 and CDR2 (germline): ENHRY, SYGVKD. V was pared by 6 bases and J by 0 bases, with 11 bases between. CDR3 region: CAIRSGASNYGYTF. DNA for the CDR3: TGTGCCATCAGATCGGGTGCGTCTAACTATGGCTACACCTTC.

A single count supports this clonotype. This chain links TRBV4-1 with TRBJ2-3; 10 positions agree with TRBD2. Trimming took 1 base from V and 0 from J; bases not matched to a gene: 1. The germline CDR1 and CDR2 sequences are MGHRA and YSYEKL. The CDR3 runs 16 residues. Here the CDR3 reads CASSQGGLASTDTQYF. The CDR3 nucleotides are TGCGCCAGCAGCCAAGGGGGACTAGCGAGCACAGATACGCAGTATTTT.

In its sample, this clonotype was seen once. The CDR3 DNA sequence: TGTGCCAGCAGTCCCTCCGCCGGGGAAAAAGTGGACTACGAGCAGTACTTC. This translates into CASSPSAGEKVDYEQYF. The V and J genes are TRBV27 and TRBJ2-7; tentatively, D is TRBD2 (5 bases). The V gene's germline CDR1 is MNHEY and CDR2 SMNVEV (reference sequence). Trimming pared 5 bases from V and 3 bases from J, leaving 23 bases between. CDR3 length: 17 amino acids.

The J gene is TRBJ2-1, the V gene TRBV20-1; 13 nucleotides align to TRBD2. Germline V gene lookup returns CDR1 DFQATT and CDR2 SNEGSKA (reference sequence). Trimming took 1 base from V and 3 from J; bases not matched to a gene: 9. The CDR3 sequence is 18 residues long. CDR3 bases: TGCAGTGCTAGAGTCCCGGGACTAGCGGGAAGGGGCTACAATGAGCAGTTCTTC. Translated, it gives CSARVPGLAGRGYNEQFF.

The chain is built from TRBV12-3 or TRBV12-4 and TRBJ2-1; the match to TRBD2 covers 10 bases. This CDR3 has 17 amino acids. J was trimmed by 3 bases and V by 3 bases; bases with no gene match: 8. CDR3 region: CASSFPAGTSVYNEQFF. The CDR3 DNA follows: TGTGCCAGCAGTTTCCCAGCCGGGACTAGCGTCTACAATGAGCAGTTCTTC.

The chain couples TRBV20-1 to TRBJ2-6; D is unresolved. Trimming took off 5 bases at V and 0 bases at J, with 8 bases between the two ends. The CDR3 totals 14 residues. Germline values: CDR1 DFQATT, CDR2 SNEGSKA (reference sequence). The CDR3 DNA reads TGCAGTGCTCCTGCCGTCTCTGGGGCCAACGTCCTGACTTTC. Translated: CSAPAVSGANVLTF.

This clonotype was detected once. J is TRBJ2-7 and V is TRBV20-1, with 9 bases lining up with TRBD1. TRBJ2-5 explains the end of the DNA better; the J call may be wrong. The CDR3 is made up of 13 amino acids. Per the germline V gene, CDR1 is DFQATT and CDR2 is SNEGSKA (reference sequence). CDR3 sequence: CSAPRQGDETQYF. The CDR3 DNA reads TGCAGTGCTCCGCGACAGGGGGACGAGACCCAGTACTTC.

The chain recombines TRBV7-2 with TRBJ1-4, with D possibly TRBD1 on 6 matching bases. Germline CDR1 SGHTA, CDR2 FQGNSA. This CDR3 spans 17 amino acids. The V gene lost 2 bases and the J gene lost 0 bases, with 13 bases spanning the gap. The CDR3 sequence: CASSLRAGAPTNEKLFF. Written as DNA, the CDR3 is TGTGCCAGCAGCTTACGTGCAGGGGCCCCAACTAATGAAAAACTGTTTTTT. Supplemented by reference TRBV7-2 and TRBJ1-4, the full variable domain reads GAGVSQSPSNKVTEKGKDVELRCDPISGHTALYWYRQSLGQGLEFLIYFQGNSAPDKSGLPSDRFSAERTGGSVSTLTIQRTQQEDSAVYLCASSLRAGAPTNEKLFFGSGTQLSVL.

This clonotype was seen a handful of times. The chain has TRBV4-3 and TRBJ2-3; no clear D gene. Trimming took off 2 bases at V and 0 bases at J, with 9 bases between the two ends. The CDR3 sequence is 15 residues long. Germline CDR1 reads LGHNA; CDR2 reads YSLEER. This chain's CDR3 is CASSQNGPSTDTQYF. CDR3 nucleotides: TGCGCCAGCAGCCAAAATGGGCCCAGCACAGATACGCAGTATTTT.

The CDR3 protein is CASSSTVIGRWREETQYF. As DNA, the CDR3 is TGTGCCAGCAGCTCCACCGTCATCGGAAGATGGAGGGAGGAGACCCAGTACTTC. This chain links TRBV7-9 with TRBJ2-5, with D possibly TRBD2 on 6 matching bases. The V end was cut by 4 bases, the J end by 5 bases, with 26 bases between. CDR3 length: 18 residues. The germline CDR1 and CDR2 sequences are SEHNR and FQNEAQ (reference sequence).

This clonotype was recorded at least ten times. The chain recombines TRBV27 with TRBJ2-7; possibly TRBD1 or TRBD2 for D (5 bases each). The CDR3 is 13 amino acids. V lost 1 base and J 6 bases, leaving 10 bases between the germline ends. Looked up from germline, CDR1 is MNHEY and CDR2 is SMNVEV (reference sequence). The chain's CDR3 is CASSLFGTSEQYF. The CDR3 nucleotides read TGTGCCAGCAGTTTATTCGGGACGAGCGAGCAGTACTTC.

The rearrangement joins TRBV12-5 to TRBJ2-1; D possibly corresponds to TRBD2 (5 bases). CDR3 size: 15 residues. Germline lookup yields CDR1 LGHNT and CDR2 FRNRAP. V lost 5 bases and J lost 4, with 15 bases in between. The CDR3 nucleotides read TGTGCTAGTGGTCCCCGGGCCCCGGGGTACAATGAGCAGTTCTTC. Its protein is CASGPRAPGYNEQFF.

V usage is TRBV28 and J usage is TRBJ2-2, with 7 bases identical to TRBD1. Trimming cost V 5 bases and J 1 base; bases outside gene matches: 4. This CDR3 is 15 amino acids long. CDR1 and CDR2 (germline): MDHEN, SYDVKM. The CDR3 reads CASSVNRGNTGELFF. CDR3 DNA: TGTGCCAGCAGTGTTAACAGGGGGAACACCGGGGAGCTGTTTTTT.

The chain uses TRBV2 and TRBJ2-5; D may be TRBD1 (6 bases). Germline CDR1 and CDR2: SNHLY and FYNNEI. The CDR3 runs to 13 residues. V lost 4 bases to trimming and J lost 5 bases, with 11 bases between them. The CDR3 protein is CASSVQGKETQYF. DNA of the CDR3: TGTGCCAGCAGTGTTCAGGGGAAGGAGACCCAGTACTTC.

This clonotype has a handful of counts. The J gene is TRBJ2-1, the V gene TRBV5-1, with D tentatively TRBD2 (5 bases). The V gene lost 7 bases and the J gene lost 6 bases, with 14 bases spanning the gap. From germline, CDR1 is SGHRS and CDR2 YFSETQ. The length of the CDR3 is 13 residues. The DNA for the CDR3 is TGCGCCAGCGGTAGCGCGGCCTCCAATGAGCAGTTCTTC. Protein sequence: CASGSAASNEQFF. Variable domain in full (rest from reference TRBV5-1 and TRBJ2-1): KAGVTQTPRYLIKTRGQQVTLSCSPISGHRSVSWYQQTPGQGLQFLFEYFSETQRNKGNFPGRFSGRQFSNSRSEMNVSTLELGDSALYLCASGSAASNEQFFGPGTRLTVL.

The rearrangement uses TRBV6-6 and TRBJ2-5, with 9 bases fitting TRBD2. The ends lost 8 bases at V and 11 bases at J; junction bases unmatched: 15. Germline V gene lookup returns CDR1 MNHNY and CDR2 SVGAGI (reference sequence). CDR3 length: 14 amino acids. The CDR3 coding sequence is TGTGCCAGCGGACCGGGACTAGCCCTCAATGAGCAGTACTTC. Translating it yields CASGPGLALNEQYF.

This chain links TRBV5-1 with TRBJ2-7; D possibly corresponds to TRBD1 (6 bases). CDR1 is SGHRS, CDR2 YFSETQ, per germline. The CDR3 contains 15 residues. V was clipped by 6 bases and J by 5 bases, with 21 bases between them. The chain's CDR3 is CASKRIGTGKDEQYF. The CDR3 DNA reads TGCGCCAGCAAAAGAATTGGAACAGGGAAGGACGAGCAGTACTTC.

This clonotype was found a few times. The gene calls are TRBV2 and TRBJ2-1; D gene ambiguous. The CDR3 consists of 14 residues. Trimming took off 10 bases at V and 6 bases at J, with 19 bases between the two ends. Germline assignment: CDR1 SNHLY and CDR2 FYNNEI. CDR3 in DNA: TGTGCCACGCAGGACCCCTCCCATCTCAATGAGCAGTTCTTC. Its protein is CATQDPSHLNEQFF.

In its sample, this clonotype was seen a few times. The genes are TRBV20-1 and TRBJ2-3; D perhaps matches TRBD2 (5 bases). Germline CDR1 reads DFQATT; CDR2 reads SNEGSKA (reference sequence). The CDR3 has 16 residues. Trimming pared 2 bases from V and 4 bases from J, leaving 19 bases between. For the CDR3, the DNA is TGCAGTGCTAGACAACCTACACCAGCGGTTTCAGATACGCAGTATTTT. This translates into CSARQPTPAVSDTQYF.